The 8 T cell receptor beta chains below come from one sample, sequenced in a study of PD-1 blockade in classical Hodgkin lymphoma. Measured with immunoSEQ multiplex PCR; TCRdb has only the in-frame clones, and not every one. The table shows about 13,000 clones, with around 84% occurring only once. Every single patient, without exception, relapsed after autologous stem cell transplantation, and brentuximab vedotin exposure varied. The input for sequencing was peripheral blood mononuclear cells (PBMCs), taken at baseline. Receptor source: a human donor with classical Hodgkin lymphoma.

CDR3 sequence: CASSREGNSNQPQHF. CDR3 sequence (DNA): TGTGCCAGCTCACGGGAGGGCAATAGCAATCAGCCCCAGCATTTT. The chain joins TRBV9 to TRBJ1-5; D not certain. The V gene's germline CDR1 is SGDLS and CDR2 YYNGEE. The CDR3 covers 15 residues. V was pared by 7 bases and J by 0 bases, with 14 bases between. Full variable domain (outside the CDR3, taken from reference TRBV9 and TRBJ1-5): DSGVTQTPKHLITATGQRVTLRCSPRSGDLSVYWYQQSLDQGLQFLIQYYNGEERAKGNILERFSAQQFPDLHSELNLSSLELGDSALYFCASSREGNSNQPQHFGDGTRLSIL.

As to this clone: Just one base apart from a much larger clone, this may be a read error. The chain employs TRBV6-1 and TRBJ2-7, with D unclear. The CDR3 consists of 10 residues. Germline V gene sequence: CDR1 MNHNS, CDR2 SASEGT. The germline V and J ends were trimmed by 6 bases and 3 bases, with 3 bases remaining between them. The CDR3 reads CASRNYEQYF. The CDR3 DNA reads TGTGCCAGCAGGAACTACGAGCAGTACTTC.

This clone was found a few times. In DNA form, the CDR3 reads TGTGCCAGCAGTCTTAGACAGGGACCCCTTAACTATGGCTACACCTTC. It codes for CASSLRQGPLNYGYTF. The V and J genes are TRBV2 and TRBJ1-2; 7 bases are a match to TRBD1. CDR3 length equals 16 residues. Trimming at V came to 5 bases and at J to 1 base, leaving 10 bases not matched to a gene. Germline V gives CDR1 SNHLY, CDR2 FYNNEI.

This rearrangement joins TRBV7-9 to TRBJ2-3, with a possible D match to TRBD2 (6 bases). V was clipped by 4 bases and J by 1 base, with 12 bases between them. The V gene's germline CDR1 is SEHNR and CDR2 FQNEAQ (reference sequence). The CDR3 covers 15 residues. CDR3 loop: CASSSWRGRTDTQYF. In nucleotides, the CDR3 is TGTGCCAGCAGCTCGTGGCGGGGACGCACAGATACGCAGTATTTT. The complete variable domain, with remaining parts taken from reference TRBV7-9 and TRBJ2-3, reads DTGVSQNPRHKITKRGQNVTFRCDPISEHNRLYWYRQTLGQGPEFLTYFQNEAQLEKSRLLSDRFSAERPKGSFSTLEIQRTEQGDSAMYLCASSSWRGRTDTQYFGPGTRLTVL.

This chain connects TRBV7-6 to TRBJ1-1; maybe TRBD1 (6 bases). Between the trimmed V and J ends, which lost 3 bases and 3 bases, there was a span of 8 bases. The CDR3 covers 13 residues. In germline, CDR1 is SGHVS, CDR2 FNYEAQ. CDR3 bases: TGTGCCAGCAGCTTGGGGGGGCACACTGAAGCTTTCTTT. Its protein is CASSLGGHTEAFF. The full variable domain, rest sourced from reference TRBV7-6 and TRBJ1-1, is GAGVSQSPRYKVTKRGQDVALRCDPISGHVSLYWYRQALGQGPEFLTYFNYEAQQDKSGLPNDRFSAERPEGSISTLTIQRTEQRDSAMYRCASSLGGHTEAFFGQGTRLTVV.

The gene calls are TRBV7-8 and TRBJ1-5; no definite D call. In germline, CDR1 is SGHVS, CDR2 FQNEAQ. CDR3 length equals 15 residues. Between the trimmed V and J ends, which lost 1 base and 3 bases, there was a span of 10 bases. The CDR3: CASSLVTGINQPQHF. In DNA, the CDR3 is TGTGCCAGCAGCTTAGTTACCGGGATCAATCAGCCCCAGCATTTT.

This clone was seen more than once but under ten times. The chain couples TRBV5-5 to TRBJ2-6; the match to TRBD1 covers 7 bases. Germline V gene lookup returns CDR1 SGHKS and CDR2 YYEKEE (reference sequence). The CDR3 is made up of 18 amino acids. Germline trimming cut 4 bases from V and 4 bases from J; bases unmatched to any gene: 14. The CDR3 DNA is TGTGCCAGCAGCAAGAAGGGGGCGGGCCTTTCCGGGGCCAACGTCCTGACTTTC. Protein sequence: CASSKKGAGLSGANVLTF. Using reference TRBV5-5 and TRBJ2-6 for the parts outside the CDR3, the full variable domain is DAGVTQSPTHLIKTRGQQVTLRCSPISGHKSVSWYQQVLGQGPQFIFQYYEKEERGRGNFPDRFSARQFPNYSSELNVNALLLGDSALYLCASSKKGAGLSGANVLTFGAGSRLTVL.

The rearrangement uses TRBV6-5 and TRBJ2-3, with 9 bases identical to TRBD1. The CDR3 spans 14 residues. From germline, CDR1 is MNHEY and CDR2 SVGAGI. V lost 7 bases to trimming and J lost 1 base; unmatched junction nucleotides: 3. The CDR3 region is CASTRDRGTDTQYF. Here the CDR3 DNA reads TGTGCCAGCACCCGGGACAGGGGCACAGATACGCAGTATTTT.